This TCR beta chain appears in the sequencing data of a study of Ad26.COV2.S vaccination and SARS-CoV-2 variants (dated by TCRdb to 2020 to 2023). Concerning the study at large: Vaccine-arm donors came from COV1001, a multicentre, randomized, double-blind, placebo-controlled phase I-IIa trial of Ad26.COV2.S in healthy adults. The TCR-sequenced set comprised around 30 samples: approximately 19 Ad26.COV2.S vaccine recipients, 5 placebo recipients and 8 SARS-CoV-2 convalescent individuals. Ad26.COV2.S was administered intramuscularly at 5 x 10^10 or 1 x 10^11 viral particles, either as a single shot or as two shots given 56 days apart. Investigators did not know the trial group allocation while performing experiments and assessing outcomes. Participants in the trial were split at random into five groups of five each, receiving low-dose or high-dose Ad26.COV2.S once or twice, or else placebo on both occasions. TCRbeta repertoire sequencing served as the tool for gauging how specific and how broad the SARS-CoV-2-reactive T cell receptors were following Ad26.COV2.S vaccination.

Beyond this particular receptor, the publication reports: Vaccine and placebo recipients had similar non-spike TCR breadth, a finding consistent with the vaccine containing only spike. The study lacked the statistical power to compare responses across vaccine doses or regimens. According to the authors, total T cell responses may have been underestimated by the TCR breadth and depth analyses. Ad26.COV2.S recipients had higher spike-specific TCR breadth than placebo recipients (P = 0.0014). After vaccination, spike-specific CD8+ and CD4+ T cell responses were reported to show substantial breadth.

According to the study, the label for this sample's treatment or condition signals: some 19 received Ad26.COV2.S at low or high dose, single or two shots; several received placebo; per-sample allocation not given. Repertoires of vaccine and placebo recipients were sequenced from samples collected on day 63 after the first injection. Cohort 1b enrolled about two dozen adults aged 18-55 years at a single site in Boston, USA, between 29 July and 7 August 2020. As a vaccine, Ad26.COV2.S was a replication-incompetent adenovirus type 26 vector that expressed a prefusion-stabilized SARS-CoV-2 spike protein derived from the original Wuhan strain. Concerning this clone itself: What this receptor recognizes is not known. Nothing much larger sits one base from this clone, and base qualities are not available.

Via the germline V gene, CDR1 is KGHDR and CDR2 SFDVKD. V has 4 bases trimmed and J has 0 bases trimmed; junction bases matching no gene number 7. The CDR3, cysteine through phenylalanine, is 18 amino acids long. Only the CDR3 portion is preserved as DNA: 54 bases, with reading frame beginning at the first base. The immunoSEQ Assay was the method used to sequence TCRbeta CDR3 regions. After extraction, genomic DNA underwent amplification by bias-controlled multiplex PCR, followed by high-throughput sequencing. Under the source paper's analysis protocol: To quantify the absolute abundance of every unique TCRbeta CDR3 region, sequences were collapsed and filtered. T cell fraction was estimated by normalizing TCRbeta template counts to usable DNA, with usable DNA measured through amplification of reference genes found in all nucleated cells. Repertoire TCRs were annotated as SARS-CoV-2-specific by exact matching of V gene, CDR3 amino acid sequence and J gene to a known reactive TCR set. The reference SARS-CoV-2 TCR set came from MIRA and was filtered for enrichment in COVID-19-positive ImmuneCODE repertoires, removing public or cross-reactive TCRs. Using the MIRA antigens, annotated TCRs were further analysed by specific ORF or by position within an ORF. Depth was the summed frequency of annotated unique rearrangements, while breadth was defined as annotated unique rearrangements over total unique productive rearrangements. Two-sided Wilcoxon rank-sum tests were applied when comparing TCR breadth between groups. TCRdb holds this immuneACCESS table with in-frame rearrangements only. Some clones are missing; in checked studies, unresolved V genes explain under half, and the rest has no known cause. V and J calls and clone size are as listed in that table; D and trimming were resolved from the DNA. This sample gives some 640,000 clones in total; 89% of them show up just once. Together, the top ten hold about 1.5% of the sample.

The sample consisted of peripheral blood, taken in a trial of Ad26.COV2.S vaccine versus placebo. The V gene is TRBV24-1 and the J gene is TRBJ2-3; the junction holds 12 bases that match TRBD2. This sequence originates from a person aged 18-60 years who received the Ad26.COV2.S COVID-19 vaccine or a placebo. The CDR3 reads CATSERLAGEISTDTQYF. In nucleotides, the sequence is TGTGCCACCAGTGAGCGACTAGCGGGGGAAATTAGCACAGATACGCAGTATTTT.